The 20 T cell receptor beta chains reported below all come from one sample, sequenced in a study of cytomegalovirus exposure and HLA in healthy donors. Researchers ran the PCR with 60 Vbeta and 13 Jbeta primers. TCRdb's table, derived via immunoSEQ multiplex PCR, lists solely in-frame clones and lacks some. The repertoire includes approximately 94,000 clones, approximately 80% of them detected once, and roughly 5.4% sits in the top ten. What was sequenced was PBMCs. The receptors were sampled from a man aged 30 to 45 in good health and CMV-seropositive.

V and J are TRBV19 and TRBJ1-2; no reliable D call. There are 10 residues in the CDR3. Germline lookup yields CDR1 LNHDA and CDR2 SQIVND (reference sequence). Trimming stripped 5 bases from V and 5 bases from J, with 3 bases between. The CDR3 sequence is CASSSYGYTF. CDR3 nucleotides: TGTGCCAGTAGTTCGTATGGCTACACCTTC. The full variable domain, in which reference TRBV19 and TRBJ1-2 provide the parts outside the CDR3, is DGGITQSPKYLFRKEGQNVTLSCEQNLNHDAMYWYRQDPGQGLRLIYYSQIVNDFQKGDIAEGYSVSREKKESFPLTVTSAQKNPTAFYLCASSSYGYTFGSGTRLTVV.

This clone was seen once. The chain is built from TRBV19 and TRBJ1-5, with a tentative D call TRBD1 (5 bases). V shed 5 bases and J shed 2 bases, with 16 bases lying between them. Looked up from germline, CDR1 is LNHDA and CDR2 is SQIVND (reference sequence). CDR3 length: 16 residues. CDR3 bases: TGTGCCAGTAGTCCCCCTGGGGGGTGGGGCAATCAGCCCCAGCATTTT. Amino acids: CASSPPGGWGNQPQHF.

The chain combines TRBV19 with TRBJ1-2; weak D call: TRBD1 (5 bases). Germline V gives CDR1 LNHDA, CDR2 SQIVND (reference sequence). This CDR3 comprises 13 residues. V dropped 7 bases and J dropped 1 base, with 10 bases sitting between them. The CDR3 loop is CASTPDSNYGYTF. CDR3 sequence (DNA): TGTGCCAGTACTCCCGACAGTAACTATGGCTACACCTTC.

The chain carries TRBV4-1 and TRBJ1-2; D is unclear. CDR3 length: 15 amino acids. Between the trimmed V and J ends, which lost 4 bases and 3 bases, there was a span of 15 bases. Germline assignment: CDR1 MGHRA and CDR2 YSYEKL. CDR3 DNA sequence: TGCGCCAGCAGCCCCCCCGCGGGAGTAGACTATGGCTACACCTTC. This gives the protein CASSPPAGVDYGYTF.

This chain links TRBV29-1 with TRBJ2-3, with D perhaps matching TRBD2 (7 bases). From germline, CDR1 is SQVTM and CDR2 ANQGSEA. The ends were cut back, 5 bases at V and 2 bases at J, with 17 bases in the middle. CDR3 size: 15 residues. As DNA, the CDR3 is TGCAGCGTTACCATCCGACGGGGGGCCACAGATACGCAGTATTTT. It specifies CSVTIRRGATDTQYF.

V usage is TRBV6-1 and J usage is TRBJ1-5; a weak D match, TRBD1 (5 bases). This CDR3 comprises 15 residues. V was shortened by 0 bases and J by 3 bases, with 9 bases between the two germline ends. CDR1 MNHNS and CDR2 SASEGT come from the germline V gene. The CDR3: CASSEARGSNQPQHF. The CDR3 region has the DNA TGTGCCAGCAGTGAAGCGCGGGGCTCCAATCAGCCCCAGCATTTT.

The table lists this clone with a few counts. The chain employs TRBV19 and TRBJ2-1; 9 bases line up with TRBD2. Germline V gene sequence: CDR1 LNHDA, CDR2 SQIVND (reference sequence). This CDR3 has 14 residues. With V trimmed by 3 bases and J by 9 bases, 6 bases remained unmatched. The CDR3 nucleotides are TGTGCCAGTAGTATCGGCGGGAGGGCCCGTGAGCAGTTCTTC. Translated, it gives CASSIGGRAREQFF. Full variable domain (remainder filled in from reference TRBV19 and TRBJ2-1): DGGITQSPKYLFRKEGQNVTLSCEQNLNHDAMYWYRQDPGQGLRLIYYSQIVNDFQKGDIAEGYSVSREKKESFPLTVTSAQKNPTAFYLCASSIGGRAREQFFGPGTRLTVL.

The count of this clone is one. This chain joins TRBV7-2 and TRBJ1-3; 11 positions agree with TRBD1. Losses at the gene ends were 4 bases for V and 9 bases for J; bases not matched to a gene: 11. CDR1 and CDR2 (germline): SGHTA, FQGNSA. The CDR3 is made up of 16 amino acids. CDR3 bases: TGTGCCAGCAGCTCCCGGCCGGGGACAGGGGGTAGCACCATATATTTT. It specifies CASSSRPGTGGSTIYF.

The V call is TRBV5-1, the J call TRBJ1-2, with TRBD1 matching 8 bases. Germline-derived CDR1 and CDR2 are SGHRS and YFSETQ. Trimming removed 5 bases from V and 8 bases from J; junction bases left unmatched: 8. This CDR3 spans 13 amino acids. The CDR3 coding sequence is TGCGCCAGCAGAACGGACAGGGACGGAGGCTACACCTTC. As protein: CASRTDRDGGYTF.

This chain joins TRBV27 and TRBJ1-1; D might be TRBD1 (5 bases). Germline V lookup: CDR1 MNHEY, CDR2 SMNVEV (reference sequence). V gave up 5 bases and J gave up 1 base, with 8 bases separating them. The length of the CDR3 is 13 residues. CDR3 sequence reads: CASSGATNTEAFF. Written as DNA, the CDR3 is TGTGCCAGCAGTGGGGCTACGAACACTGAAGCTTTCTTT.

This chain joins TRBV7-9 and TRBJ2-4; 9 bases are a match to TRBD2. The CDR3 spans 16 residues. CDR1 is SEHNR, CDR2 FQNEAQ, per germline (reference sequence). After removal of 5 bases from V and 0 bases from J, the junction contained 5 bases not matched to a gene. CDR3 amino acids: CASSRGGVEAKNIQYF. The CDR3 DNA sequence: TGTGCCAGCAGCCGCGGGGGGGTGGAAGCCAAAAACATTCAGTACTTC. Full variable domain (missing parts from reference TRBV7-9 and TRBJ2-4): DTGVSQNPRHKITKRGQNVTFRCDPISEHNRLYWYRQTLGQGPEFLTYFQNEAQLEKSRLLSDRFSAERPKGSFSTLEIQRTEQGDSAMYLCASSRGGVEAKNIQYFGAGTRLSVL.

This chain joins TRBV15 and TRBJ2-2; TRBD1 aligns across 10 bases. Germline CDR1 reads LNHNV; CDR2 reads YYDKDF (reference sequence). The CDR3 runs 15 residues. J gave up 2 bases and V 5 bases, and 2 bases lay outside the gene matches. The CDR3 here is CATSETGGNTGELFF. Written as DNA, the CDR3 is TGTGCCACCAGCGAGACAGGGGGCAACACCGGGGAGCTGTTTTTT.

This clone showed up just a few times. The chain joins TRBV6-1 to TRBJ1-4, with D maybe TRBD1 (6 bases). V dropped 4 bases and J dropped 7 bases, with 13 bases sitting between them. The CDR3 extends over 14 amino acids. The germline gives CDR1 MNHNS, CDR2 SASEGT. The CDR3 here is CASSVQGFSEKLFF. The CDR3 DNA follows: TGTGCCAGCAGTGTACAGGGCTTCAGTGAAAAACTGTTTTTT.

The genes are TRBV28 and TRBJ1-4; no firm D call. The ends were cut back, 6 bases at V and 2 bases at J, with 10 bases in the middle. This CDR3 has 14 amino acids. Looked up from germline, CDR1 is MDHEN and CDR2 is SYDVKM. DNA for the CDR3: TGTGCCAGCAGGCCTAGGATCACTAATGAAAAACTGTTTTTT. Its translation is CASRPRITNEKLFF.

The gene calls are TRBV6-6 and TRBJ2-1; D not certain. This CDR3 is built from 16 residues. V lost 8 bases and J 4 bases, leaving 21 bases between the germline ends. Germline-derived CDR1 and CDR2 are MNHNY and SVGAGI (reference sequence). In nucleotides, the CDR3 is TGTGCCAGCCTACGTGGGCTCTTCGATCCTTACAATGAGCAGTTCTTC. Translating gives CASLRGLFDPYNEQFF.

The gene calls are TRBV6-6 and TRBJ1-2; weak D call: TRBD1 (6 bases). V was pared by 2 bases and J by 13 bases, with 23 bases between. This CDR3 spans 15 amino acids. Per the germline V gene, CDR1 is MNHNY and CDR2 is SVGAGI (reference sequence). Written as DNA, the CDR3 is TGTGCCAGCAGTTACCCCGAGACAGGCTGGGGAAGAATCACCTTC. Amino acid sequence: CASSYPETGWGRITF.

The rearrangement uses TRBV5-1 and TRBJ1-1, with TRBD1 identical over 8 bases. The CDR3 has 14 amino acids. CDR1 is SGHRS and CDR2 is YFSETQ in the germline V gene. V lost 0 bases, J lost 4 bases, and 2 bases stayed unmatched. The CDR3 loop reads CASSLATGGTEAFF. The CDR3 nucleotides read TGCGCCAGCAGCTTGGCCACAGGGGGCACTGAAGCTTTCTTT.

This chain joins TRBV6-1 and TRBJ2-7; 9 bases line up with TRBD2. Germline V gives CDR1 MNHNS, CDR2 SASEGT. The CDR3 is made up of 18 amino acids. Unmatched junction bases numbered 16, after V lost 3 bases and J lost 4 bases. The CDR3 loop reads CASSEHPLGAGGKYEQYV. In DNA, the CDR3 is TGTGCCAGCAGTGAGCACCCTTTGGGGGCGGGGGGGAAATACGAGCAGTACGTC.

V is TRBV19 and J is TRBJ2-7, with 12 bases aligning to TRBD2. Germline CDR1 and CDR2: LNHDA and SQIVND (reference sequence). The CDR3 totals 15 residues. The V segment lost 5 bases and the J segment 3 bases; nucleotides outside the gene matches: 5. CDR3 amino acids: CASSDPGLAGYEQYF. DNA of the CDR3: TGTGCCAGTAGTGACCCGGGACTAGCGGGCTACGAGCAGTACTTC. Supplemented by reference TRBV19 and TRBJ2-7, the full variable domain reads DGGITQSPKYLFRKEGQNVTLSCEQNLNHDAMYWYRQDPGQGLRLIYYSQIVNDFQKGDIAEGYSVSREKKESFPLTVTSAQKNPTAFYLCASSDPGLAGYEQYFGPGTRLTVT.

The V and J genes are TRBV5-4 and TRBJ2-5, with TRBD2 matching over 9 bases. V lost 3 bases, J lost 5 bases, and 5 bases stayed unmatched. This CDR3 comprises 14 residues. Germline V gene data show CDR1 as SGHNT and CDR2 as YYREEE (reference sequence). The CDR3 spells CASSSSGIGETQYF. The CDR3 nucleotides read TGTGCCAGCAGCTCTAGCGGGATAGGGGAGACCCAGTACTTC.